These 15 T cell receptor beta chains were sequenced from one sample in a study of blood T cell repertoires in COVID-19. TCRdb's table, derived via immunoSEQ multiplex PCR, lists solely in-frame clones and lacks some. The table records more than 200,000 clones, nearly 90% of them present only once. The source material was peripheral blood. The origin of the receptors is a woman in her thirties or forties who had recovered from COVID-19.

The chain uses TRBV6-2 or TRBV6-3 and TRBJ1-1; D may be TRBD1 (6 bases). CDR1 and CDR2 (germline): MNHEY, SVGEGT. The CDR3 is 16 residues long. Trimming left V 2 bases short and J 1 base short, with 14 bases between. CDR3 region: CASSYGWGRANTEAFF. The CDR3 bases are TGTGCCAGCAGTTACGGATGGGGGCGGGCGAACACTGAAGCTTTCTTT.

The rearrangement links TRBV4-2 to TRBJ2-3; tentatively, D is TRBD2 (7 bases). The ends were cut back, 0 bases at V and 5 bases at J, with 15 bases in the middle. Germline CDR1 reads LGHNA; CDR2 reads YNFKEQ. CDR3 length: 16 amino acids. DNA of the CDR3: TGTGCCAGCAGCCAAGATCTCCGGGGGGCCGTAGATACGCAGTATTTT. It encodes CASSQDLRGAVDTQYF.

The rearrangement links TRBV18 to TRBJ2-2; the D is unclear. V dropped 2 bases and J dropped 1 base, with 8 bases sitting between them. Germline V gene sequence: CDR1 KGHSH, CDR2 LQKENI. The CDR3 is 15 residues long. Written as DNA, the CDR3 is TGTGCCAGCTCACCAAACAGAGTGAACACCGGGGAGCTGTTTTTT. Protein sequence: CASSPNRVNTGELFF. The complete variable domain, with remaining parts taken from reference TRBV18 and TRBJ2-2, reads NAGVMQNPRHLVRRRGQEARLRCSPMKGHSHVYWYRQLPEEGLKFMVYLQKENIIDESGMPKERFSAEFPKEGPSILRIQQVVRGDSAAYFCASSPNRVNTGELFFGEGSRLTVL.

This chain connects TRBV10-1 to TRBJ2-1; 12 nucleotides match TRBD2. The germline gives CDR1 WNHNN, CDR2 SYGVQD (reference sequence). With V trimmed by 6 bases and J by 7 bases, 4 bases remained unmatched. CDR3 length: 14 amino acids. This CDR3 reads CASRTSGSRNEQFF. CDR3 DNA: TGCGCCAGCAGGACTAGCGGGAGCAGGAATGAGCAGTTCTTC.

The rearrangement uses TRBV13 and TRBJ2-7; 9 bases line up with TRBD1. The CDR3 consists of 15 residues. Germline V gene lookup returns CDR1 PRHDT and CDR2 FYEKMQ (reference sequence). V lost 4 bases, J lost 0 bases, and 4 bases stayed unmatched. CDR3 in DNA: TGTGCCAGCAGCTCACAGGGGGCTAACTCCTACGAGCAGTACTTC. It yields the protein CASSSQGANSYEQYF.

Only a few counts were recorded for this clone. The gene calls are TRBV5-4 and TRBJ1-2, with D perhaps TRBD1 (5 bases). V lost 3 bases, J lost 6 bases, and 12 bases lay in between. CDR3 size: 13 residues. Per germline, CDR1 SGHNT and CDR2 YYREEE (reference sequence). The CDR3 sequence: CASSWTNGNGYTF. The CDR3 DNA is TGTGCCAGCAGCTGGACAAACGGCAATGGCTACACCTTC.

The chain recombines TRBV19 with TRBJ1-5, with 9 bases aligning to TRBD1. The CDR3 runs to 16 residues. V trimming: 5 bases; J trimming: 5 bases; junction bases outside the gene matches: 10. Germline V gene sequence: CDR1 LNHDA, CDR2 SQIVND (reference sequence). DNA of the CDR3: TGTGCCAGTAGTCAATACTCGGGACAGGGAGATCAGCCCCAGCATTTT. It codes for CASSQYSGQGDQPQHF. Supplemented by reference TRBV19 and TRBJ1-5, the full variable domain reads DGGITQSPKYLFRKEGQNVTLSCEQNLNHDAMYWYRQDPGQGLRLIYYSQIVNDFQKGDIAEGYSVSREKKESFPLTVTSAQKNPTAFYLCASSQYSGQGDQPQHFGDGTRLSIL.

This sequence joins TRBV29-1 and TRBJ2-5; TRBD2 matches at 8 bases. This CDR3 comprises 16 residues. From germline, CDR1 is SQVTM and CDR2 ANQGSEA. The junction had 8 bases not matched to a gene; V was cut back by 1 base and J by 1 base. The DNA for the CDR3 is TGCAGCGTTGAAGGTGGGGTAGCGGGACCCCAAGAGACCCAGTACTTC. Translating gives CSVEGGVAGPQETQYF.

The gene calls are TRBV27 and TRBJ2-7; 9 bases align to TRBD2. V was clipped by 9 bases and J by 5 bases; unmatched bases: 8. In germline, CDR1 is MNHEY, CDR2 SMNVEV (reference sequence). CDR3 length: 13 residues. CDR3 protein: CASGAGGVHEQYF. The CDR3 bases are TGTGCCAGTGGGGCGGGAGGGGTCCACGAGCAGTACTTC.

This clone showed up just once. The rearrangement uses TRBV28 and TRBJ2-7, with D perhaps matching TRBD1 (5 bases). V was clipped by 8 bases and J by 0 bases, with 14 bases between them. The CDR3 extends over 14 amino acids. In germline, CDR1 is MDHEN, CDR2 SYDVKM. The CDR3 is CASRYFDSSYEQYF. In DNA form, the CDR3 reads TGTGCCAGCCGTTATTTCGACAGCTCCTACGAGCAGTACTTC.

The chain is built from TRBV24-1 and TRBJ1-4; weak D call: TRBD1 (5 bases). V lost 2 bases and J lost 12, with 9 bases in between. CDR1 is KGHDR and CDR2 is SFDVKD in the germline V gene. The CDR3 contains 12 residues. DNA of the CDR3: TGTGCCACCAGTGATTCAGGAGGGGAACTGTTTTTT. As protein: CATSDSGGELFF.

The chain couples TRBV30 to TRBJ2-6, with D hard to call. The V gene lost 2 bases and the J gene lost 3 bases, with 14 bases spanning the gap. CDR1 and CDR2 (germline): GTSNPN, SVGIG (reference sequence). The CDR3 extends over 16 amino acids. This CDR3 reads CAWSSYRVSGANVLTF. DNA for the CDR3: TGTGCCTGGAGTTCCTATAGAGTTAGTGGGGCCAACGTCCTGACTTTC.

The chain employs TRBV29-1 and TRBJ2-1, with a possible D match to TRBD1 (5 bases). V was trimmed by 4 bases and J by 5 bases, leaving 9 bases between them. The germline V gene has CDR1 SQVTM and CDR2 ANQGSEA. The CDR3 spans 12 residues. CDR3 nucleotide sequence: TGCAGCGTTGGACAGCTACACAATGAGCAGTTCTTC. Encoded protein: CSVGQLHNEQFF.

V usage is TRBV21-1 and J usage is TRBJ1-4; the DNA was not used to check the table's D call, TRBD1. TRBV21-1 is a recognized pseudogene. The CDR3 extends over 15 amino acids. DNA of the CDR3: TGTGCCAGCAGCCTTTTACGGGACAGAGGAATAAAACTGTTTTTT. Its translation: CASSLLRDRGIKLFF.

The CDR3 DNA reads as TGTGCCAGCAGCGCGACTAGCGGGAGCACCGGGGAGCTGTTTTTT. This sequence encodes CASSATSGSTGELFF. This sequence joins TRBV9 and TRBJ2-2; TRBD2 matches 12 bases. Germline CDR1 is SGDLS and CDR2 is YYNGEE. The V gene end was trimmed by 3 bases and the J gene end by 4 bases; junction bases not matched to a gene: 1. The CDR3 spans 15 residues. Full variable domain (rest looked up from reference TRBV9 and TRBJ2-2): DSGVTQTPKHLITATGQRVTLRCSPRSGDLSVYWYQQSLDQGLQFLIQYYNGEERAKGNILERFSAQQFPDLHSELNLSSLELGDSALYFCASSATSGSTGELFFGEGSRLTVL.